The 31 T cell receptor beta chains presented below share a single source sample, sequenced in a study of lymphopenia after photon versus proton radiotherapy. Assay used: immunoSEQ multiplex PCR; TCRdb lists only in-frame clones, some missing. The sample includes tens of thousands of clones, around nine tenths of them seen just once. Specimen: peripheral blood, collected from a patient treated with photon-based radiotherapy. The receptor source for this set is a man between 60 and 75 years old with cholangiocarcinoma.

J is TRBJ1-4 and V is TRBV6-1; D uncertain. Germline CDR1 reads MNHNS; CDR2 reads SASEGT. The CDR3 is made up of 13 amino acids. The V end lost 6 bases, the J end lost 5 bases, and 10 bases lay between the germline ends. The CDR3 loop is CASRSPKNEKLFF. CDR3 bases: TGTGCCAGCAGGTCTCCGAAAAATGAAAAACTGTTTTTT.

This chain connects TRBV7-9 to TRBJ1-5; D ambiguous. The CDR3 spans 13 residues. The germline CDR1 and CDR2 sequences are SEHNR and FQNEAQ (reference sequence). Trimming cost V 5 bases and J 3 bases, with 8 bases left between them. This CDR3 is CASSHSDNQPQHF. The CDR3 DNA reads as TGTGCCAGCAGCCACAGTGACAATCAGCCCCAGCATTTT.

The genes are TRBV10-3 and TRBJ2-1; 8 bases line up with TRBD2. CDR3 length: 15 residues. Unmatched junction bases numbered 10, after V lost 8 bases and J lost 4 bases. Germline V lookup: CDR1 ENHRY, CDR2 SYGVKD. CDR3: CAIHQAGAKYNEQFF. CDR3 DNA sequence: TGTGCCATCCACCAAGCGGGAGCCAAATACAATGAGCAGTTCTTC.

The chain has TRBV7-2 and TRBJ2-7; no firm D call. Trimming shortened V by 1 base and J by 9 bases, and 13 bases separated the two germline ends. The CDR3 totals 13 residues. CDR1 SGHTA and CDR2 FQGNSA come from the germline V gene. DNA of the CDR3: TGTGCCAGCAGCTTAGGAGTCACCCTAGGGCAGTACTTC. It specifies CASSLGVTLGQYF.

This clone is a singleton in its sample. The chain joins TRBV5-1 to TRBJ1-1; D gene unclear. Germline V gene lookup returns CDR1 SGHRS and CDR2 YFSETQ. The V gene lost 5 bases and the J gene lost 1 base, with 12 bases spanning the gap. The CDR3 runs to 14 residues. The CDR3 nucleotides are TGCGCCAGCAGTAGAGGAGGGCCGAACACTGAAGCTTTCTTT. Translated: CASSRGGPNTEAFF. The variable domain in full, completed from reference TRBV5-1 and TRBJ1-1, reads KAGVTQTPRYLIKTRGQQVTLSCSPISGHRSVSWYQQTPGQGLQFLFEYFSETQRNKGNFPGRFSGRQFSNSRSEMNVSTLELGDSALYLCASSRGGPNTEAFFGQGTRLTVV.

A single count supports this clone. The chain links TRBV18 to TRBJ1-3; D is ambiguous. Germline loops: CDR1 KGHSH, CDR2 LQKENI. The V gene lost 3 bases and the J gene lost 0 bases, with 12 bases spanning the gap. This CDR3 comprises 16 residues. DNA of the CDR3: TGTGCCAGCTCACCGTCCATGGGAGTCTCTGGAAACACCATATATTTT. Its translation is CASSPSMGVSGNTIYF. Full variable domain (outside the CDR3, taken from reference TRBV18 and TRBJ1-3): NAGVMQNPRHLVRRRGQEARLRCSPMKGHSHVYWYRQLPEEGLKFMVYLQKENIIDESGMPKERFSAEFPKEGPSILRIQQVVRGDSAAYFCASSPSMGVSGNTIYFGEGSWLTVV.

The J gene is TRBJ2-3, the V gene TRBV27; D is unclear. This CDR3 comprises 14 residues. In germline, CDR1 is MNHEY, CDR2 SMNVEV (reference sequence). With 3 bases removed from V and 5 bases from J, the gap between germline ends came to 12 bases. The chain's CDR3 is CASSFSTLVDTQYF. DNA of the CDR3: TGTGCCAGCAGTTTCTCAACATTAGTAGATACGCAGTATTTT.

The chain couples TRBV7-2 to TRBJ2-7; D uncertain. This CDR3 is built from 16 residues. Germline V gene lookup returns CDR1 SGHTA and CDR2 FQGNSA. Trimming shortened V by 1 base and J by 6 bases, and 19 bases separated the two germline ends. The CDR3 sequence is CASSLVSGQSWAEQYF. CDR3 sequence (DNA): TGTGCCAGCAGCTTAGTTTCCGGGCAGAGTTGGGCCGAGCAGTACTTC.

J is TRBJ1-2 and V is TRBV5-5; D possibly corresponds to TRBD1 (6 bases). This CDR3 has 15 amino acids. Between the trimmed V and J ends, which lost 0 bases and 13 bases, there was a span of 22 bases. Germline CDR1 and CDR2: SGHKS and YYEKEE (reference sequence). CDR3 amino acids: CASSLVLGQGYRGTF. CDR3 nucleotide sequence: TGTGCCAGCAGCTTGGTATTAGGGCAGGGGTACCGAGGCACCTTC.

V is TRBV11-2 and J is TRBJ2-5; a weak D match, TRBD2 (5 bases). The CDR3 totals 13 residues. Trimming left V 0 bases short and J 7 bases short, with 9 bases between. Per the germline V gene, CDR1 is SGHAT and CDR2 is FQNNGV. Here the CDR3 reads CASSLDHEGTQYF. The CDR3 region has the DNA TGTGCCAGCAGCTTAGATCACGAGGGGACCCAGTACTTC.

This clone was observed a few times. The CDR3 is CASEGVEETQYF. CDR3 nucleotide sequence: TGTGCCAGCGAGGGGGTTGAAGAGACCCAGTACTTC. V and J are TRBV6-1 and TRBJ2-5, with D perhaps TRBD1 (6 bases). Germline CDR1 and CDR2: MNHNS and SASEGT. Trimming stripped 8 bases from V and 3 bases from J, with 10 bases between. The CDR3 has 12 residues.

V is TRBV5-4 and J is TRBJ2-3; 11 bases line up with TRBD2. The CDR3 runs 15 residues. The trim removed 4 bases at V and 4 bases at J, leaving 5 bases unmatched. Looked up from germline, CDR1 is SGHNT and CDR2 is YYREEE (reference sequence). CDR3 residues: CASSQLAGAADTQYF. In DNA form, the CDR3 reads TGTGCCAGCAGCCAACTAGCGGGGGCCGCAGATACGCAGTATTTT.

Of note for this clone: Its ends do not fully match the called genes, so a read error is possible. CDR3 residues: CASSFGTLTAGELFF. The CDR3 nucleotides read TGTGCTAGCAGCTTTGGGACACTTACCGCCGGGGAGCTGTTTTTT. This rearrangement joins TRBV7-7 to TRBJ2-2, with D perhaps TRBD1 (6 bases). This CDR3 has 15 amino acids. CDR1 and CDR2 (germline): SSHAT, FNYEAQ (reference sequence).

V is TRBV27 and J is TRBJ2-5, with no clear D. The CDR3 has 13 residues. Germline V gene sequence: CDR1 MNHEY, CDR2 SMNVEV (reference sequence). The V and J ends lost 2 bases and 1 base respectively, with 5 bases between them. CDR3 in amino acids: CASSLTSQETQYF. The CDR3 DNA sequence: TGTGCCAGCAGTTTAACGTCCCAAGAGACCCAGTACTTC.

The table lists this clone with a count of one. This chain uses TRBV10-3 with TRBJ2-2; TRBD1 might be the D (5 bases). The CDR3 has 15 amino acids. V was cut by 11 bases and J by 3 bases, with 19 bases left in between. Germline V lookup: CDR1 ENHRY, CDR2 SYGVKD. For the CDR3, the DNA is TGTGCCGTCGTCAGTGGGGCTTTAGACACCGGGGAGCTGTTTTTT. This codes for CAVVSGALDTGELFF.

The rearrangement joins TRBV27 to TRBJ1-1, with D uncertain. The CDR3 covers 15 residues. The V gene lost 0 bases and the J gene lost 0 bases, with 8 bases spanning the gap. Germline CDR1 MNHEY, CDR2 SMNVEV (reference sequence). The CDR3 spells CASSLSIQMNTEAFF. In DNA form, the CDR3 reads TGTGCCAGCAGTTTATCGATACAGATGAACACTGAAGCTTTCTTT.

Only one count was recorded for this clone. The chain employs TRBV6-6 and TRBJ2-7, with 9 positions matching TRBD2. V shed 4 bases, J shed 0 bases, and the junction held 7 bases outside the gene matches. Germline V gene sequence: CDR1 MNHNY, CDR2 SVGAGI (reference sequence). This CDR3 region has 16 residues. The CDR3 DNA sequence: TGTGCCAGCAGTTCCCTACTAGCGGGTGTCTCCTACGAGCAGTACTTC. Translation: CASSSLLAGVSYEQYF.

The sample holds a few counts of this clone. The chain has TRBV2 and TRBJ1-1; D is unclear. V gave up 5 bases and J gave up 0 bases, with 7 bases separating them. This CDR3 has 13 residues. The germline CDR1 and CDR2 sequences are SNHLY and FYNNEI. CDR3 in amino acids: CASSPFMNTEAFF. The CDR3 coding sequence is TGTGCCAGCAGTCCTTTCATGAACACTGAAGCTTTCTTT.

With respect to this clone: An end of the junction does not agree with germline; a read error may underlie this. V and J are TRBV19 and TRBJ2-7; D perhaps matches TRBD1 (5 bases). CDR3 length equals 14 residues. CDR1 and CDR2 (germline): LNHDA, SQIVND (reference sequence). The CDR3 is CASSQRTPSSEQYF. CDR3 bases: TGTGCCAGTAGTCAAAGGACACCCTCCTCCGAGCAGTACTTC.

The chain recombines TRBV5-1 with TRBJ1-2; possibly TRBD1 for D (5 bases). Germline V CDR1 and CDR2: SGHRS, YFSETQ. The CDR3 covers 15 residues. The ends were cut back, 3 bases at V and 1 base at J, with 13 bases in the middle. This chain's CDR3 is CASSSVSGSNYGYTF. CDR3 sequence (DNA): TGCGCCAGCAGCTCCGTTTCAGGGAGTAACTATGGCTACACCTTC.

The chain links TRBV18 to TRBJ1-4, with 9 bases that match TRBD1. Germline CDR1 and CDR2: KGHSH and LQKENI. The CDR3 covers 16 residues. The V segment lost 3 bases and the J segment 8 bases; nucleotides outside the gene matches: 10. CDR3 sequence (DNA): TGTGCCAGCTCACCGGGACAGGGCACCGAGGACGAAAAACTGTTTTTT. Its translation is CASSPGQGTEDEKLFF.

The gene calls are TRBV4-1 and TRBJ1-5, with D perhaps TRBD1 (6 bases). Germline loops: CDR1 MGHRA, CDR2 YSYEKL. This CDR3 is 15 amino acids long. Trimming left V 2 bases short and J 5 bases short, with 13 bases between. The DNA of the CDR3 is TGCGCCAGCAGCCAAAATAGGGACACCTATCAGCCCCAGCATTTT. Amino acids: CASSQNRDTYQPQHF.

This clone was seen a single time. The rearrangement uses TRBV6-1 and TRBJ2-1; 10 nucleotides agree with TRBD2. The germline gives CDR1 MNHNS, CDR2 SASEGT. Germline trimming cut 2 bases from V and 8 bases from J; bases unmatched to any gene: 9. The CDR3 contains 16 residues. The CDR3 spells CASSERLAGVVDEQFF. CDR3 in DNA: TGTGCCAGCAGTGAACGGCTAGCGGGAGTAGTAGATGAGCAGTTCTTC.

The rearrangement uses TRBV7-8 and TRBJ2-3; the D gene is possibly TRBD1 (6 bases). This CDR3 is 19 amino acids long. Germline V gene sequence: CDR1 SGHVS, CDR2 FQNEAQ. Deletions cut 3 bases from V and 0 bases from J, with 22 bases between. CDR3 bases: TGTGCCAGCAGCTTCCCAGACTCCCTTGGGGGACATAGCACAGATACGCAGTATTTT. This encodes CASSFPDSLGGHSTDTQYF.

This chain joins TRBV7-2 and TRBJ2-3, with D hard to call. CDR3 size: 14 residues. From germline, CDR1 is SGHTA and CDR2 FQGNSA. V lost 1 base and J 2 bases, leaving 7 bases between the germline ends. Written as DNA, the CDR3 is TGTGCCAGCAGCTTAGTGCCGATCACAGATACGCAGTATTTT. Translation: CASSLVPITDTQYF.

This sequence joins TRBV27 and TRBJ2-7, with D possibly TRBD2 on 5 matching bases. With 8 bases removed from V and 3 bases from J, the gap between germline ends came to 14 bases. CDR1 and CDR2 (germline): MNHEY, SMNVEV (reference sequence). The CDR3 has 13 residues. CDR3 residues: CASGTGYYYEQYF. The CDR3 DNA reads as TGTGCCAGCGGTACGGGGTACTACTACGAGCAGTACTTC.

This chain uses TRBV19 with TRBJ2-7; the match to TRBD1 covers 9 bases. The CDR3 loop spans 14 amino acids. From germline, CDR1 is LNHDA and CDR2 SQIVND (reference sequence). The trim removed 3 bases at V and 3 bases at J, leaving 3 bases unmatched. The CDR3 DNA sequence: TGTGCCAGTAGTATGGACAGGGGCAGCTACGAGCAGTACTTC. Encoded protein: CASSMDRGSYEQYF.

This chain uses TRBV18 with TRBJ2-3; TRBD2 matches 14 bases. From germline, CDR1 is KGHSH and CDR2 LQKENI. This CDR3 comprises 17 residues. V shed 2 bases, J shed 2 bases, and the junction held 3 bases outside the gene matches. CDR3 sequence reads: CASSPGLAGGFTDTQYF. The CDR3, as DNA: TGTGCCAGCTCACCAGGACTAGCGGGGGGATTCACAGATACGCAGTATTTT.

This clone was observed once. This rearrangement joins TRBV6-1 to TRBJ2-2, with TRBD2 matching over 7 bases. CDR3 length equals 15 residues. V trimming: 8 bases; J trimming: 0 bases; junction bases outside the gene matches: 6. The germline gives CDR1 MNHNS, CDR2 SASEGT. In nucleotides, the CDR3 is TGTGCCAGCCGGCGGGGGTATGCGAACACCGGGGAGCTGTTTTTT. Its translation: CASRRGYANTGELFF.

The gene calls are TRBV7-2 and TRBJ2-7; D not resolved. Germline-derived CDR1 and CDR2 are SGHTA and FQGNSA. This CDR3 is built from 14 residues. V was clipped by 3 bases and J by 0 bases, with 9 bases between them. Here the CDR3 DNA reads TGTGCCAGCAGCTTGACATTTACCTCCTACGAGCAGTACTTC. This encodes CASSLTFTSYEQYF.

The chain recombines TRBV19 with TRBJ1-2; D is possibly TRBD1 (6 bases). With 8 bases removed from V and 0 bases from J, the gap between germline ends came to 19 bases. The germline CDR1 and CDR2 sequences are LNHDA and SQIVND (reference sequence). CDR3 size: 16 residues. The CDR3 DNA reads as TGTGCCAGTGGAGGGCTCGGGACACTAGCTAACTATGGCTACACCTTC. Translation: CASGGLGTLANYGYTF.